This T cell receptor beta chain emerged from a study of T cell repertoires in cytomegalovirus infection. As for the study in general: It can be stated that public TCR beta signatures indicated CMV infection as well as a matching HLA type.

Trimming shortened V by 6 bases and J by 4 bases, and 15 bases separated the two germline ends. The CDR3 is 14 amino acids. One entry per CDR3 protein, called by TCRdb with MiXCR from the reads. The sample has about 530,000 distinct CDR3 sequences, more than 20% seen once. On this clonotype itself: Antigen unknown.

The study's findings and limits: Summed public TCR beta family frequency identified CMV carriers bearing the relevant HLA.

The receptor comes from a human donor in good health (CMV status not recorded). Some clones in this sample may be carry-over from other donors' samples. The V gene is TRBV12-3 or TRBV12-4, the J gene TRBJ1-2, with D unclear. The material sequenced was PBMCs. CDR3 region: CASRSRVSTYGYTF. CDR3 DNA sequence: TGTGCCAGCAGGTCAAGAGTTTCGACCTATGGCTACACCTTC.